Following are 18 T cell receptor beta chains from one sample sequenced in a study of glioma-infiltrating T cells after dendritic cell vaccination. This table comes from immunoSEQ multiplex PCR, and its TCRdb copy is limited to in-frame clones, with some not included. This sample has approximately 67,000 clones, with about four fifths found just once. The input for sequencing was blood, taken before dendritic cell vaccination. These receptors all stem from a human donor with glioblastoma.

The chain joins TRBV5-6 to TRBJ2-5; TRBD1 is a possible D gene (5 bases). In germline, CDR1 is SGHDT, CDR2 YYEEEE. CDR3 size: 14 residues. With 4 bases removed from V and 0 bases from J, the gap between germline ends came to 10 bases. Here the CDR3 DNA reads TGTGCCAGCAGCCCTGCGGACAACCAAGAGACCCAGTACTTC. Translation: CASSPADNQETQYF.

The chain employs TRBV5-1 and TRBJ2-5; 16 bases align to TRBD2. Germline V gives CDR1 SGHRS, CDR2 YFSETQ. This CDR3 comprises 18 residues. V lost 0 bases to trimming and J lost 4 bases; unmatched junction nucleotides: 6. CDR3 loop: CASSLVGLAGGHRETQYF. CDR3 sequence (DNA): TGCGCCAGCAGCTTGGTGGGACTAGCGGGGGGGCATCGAGAGACCCAGTACTTC.

J is TRBJ1-5 and V is TRBV4-1; D remains ambiguous. The V end was cut by 0 bases, the J end by 7 bases, with 13 bases between. Germline assignment: CDR1 MGHRA and CDR2 YSYEKL. The CDR3 length is 15 residues. CDR3: CASSQDFSLRQPQHF. DNA of the CDR3: TGCGCCAGCAGCCAAGATTTTTCACTTCGGCAGCCCCAGCATTTT.

V usage is TRBV7-8 and J usage is TRBJ1-2; 7 nucleotides align to TRBD1. This CDR3 has 14 residues. The trim removed 5 bases at V and 4 bases at J, leaving 7 bases unmatched. In germline, CDR1 is SGHVS, CDR2 FQNEAQ. This CDR3 reads CASSPRQGGYGYTF. CDR3 nucleotides: TGTGCCAGCAGCCCGCGACAGGGCGGCTATGGCTACACCTTC.

This clone was seen more than once but under ten times. The chain employs TRBV5-4 and TRBJ2-1; TRBD2 matches at 9 bases. The V gene's germline CDR1 is SGHNT and CDR2 YYREEE (reference sequence). J lost 1 base, V lost 0 bases, and 5 bases had no gene match. The CDR3 is made up of 17 amino acids. The CDR3 reads CASSLDLAGSSYNEQFF. The CDR3 bases are TGTGCCAGCAGCTTGGATCTAGCGGGGAGTTCCTACAATGAGCAGTTCTTC.

J is TRBJ2-6 and V is TRBV4-1, with a tentative D call TRBD2 (5 bases). CDR1 MGHRA and CDR2 YSYEKL come from the germline V gene. Trimming shortened V by 1 base and J by 2 bases, and 12 bases separated the two germline ends. The CDR3 spans 17 residues. In DNA form, the CDR3 reads TGCGCCAGCAGCCAAGTTCCGGGGATCACTGGGGCCAACGTCCTGACTTTC. The encoded protein is CASSQVPGITGANVLTF.

The V gene is TRBV30, the J gene TRBJ1-1, with 7 bases fitting TRBD1. Germline-derived CDR1 and CDR2 are GTSNPN and SVGIG (reference sequence). V was clipped by 5 bases and J by 9 bases; unmatched bases: 15. This CDR3 region has 14 residues. CDR3 DNA: TGTGCCTGGGGTAACCGGGACAGCTTACTTCAAGCTTTCTTT. Translated, it gives CAWGNRDSLLQAFF.

This rearrangement joins TRBV6-6 to TRBJ1-1; D not resolved. The CDR3 spans 15 residues. V lost 7 bases and J 2 bases, leaving 17 bases between the germline ends. In germline, CDR1 is MNHNY, CDR2 SVGAGI (reference sequence). The CDR3 reads CASTHWAPDNTEAFF. The DNA of the CDR3 is TGTGCCAGCACGCACTGGGCTCCAGATAACACTGAAGCTTTCTTT.

There are a few counts of this clone. The chain joins TRBV19 to TRBJ1-1, with a tentative D call TRBD1 (5 bases). With 3 bases removed from V and 7 bases from J, the gap between germline ends came to 15 bases. Per the germline V gene, CDR1 is LNHDA and CDR2 is SQIVND (reference sequence). The CDR3 is made up of 14 amino acids. This CDR3 is CASSIVSGVGEAFF. The CDR3, as DNA: TGTGCCAGTAGTATCGTCTCGGGGGTTGGTGAAGCTTTCTTT.

The CDR3 nucleotides read TGCGCCAGCAGCCAAGAAGTCCAGCGGGGCCTCGAGCAGTACTTC. Translated: CASSQEVQRGLEQYF. This chain links TRBV4-3 with TRBJ2-7, with 7 bases that match TRBD2. This CDR3 contains 15 residues. In germline, CDR1 is LGHNA, CDR2 YSLEER. Trimming removed 0 bases from V and 6 bases from J; junction bases left unmatched: 8.

This chain connects TRBV6-1 to TRBJ2-3; D gene unclear. CDR1 is MNHNS, CDR2 SASEGT, per germline. Trimming stripped 8 bases from V and 2 bases from J, with 5 bases between. The CDR3 runs 11 residues. CDR3 sequence reads: CASGLTDTQYF. CDR3 DNA sequence: TGTGCCAGCGGCCTCACAGATACGCAGTATTTT.

The CDR3 DNA is TGTGCCAGTAGTATAAGTCCAGTGGACTATGGCTACACCTTC. It encodes CASSISPVDYGYTF. J is TRBJ1-2 and V is TRBV19, with unresolved D. Trimming pared 2 bases from V and 3 bases from J, leaving 10 bases between. CDR1 and CDR2 (germline): LNHDA, SQIVND (reference sequence). There are 14 residues in the CDR3.

The chain couples TRBV27 to TRBJ1-5; D is possibly TRBD1 (5 bases). V lost 5 bases and J 5 bases, leaving 7 bases between the germline ends. CDR3 length equals 12 residues. Germline values: CDR1 MNHEY, CDR2 SMNVEV (reference sequence). For the CDR3, the DNA is TGTGCCAGCAGTGGGGGGGATCAGCCCCAGCATTTT. Amino acids: CASSGGDQPQHF.

The rearrangement joins TRBV2 to TRBJ1-2, with 8 bases that match TRBD1. Germline CDR1 reads SNHLY; CDR2 reads FYNNEI. The J segment lost 6 bases and the V segment lost 6 bases, leaving 12 bases of the junction unmatched. The CDR3 is 15 residues long. The CDR3 sequence: CASSGRTGKVDGYTF. Here the CDR3 DNA reads TGTGCCAGCAGCGGTCGGACAGGGAAGGTGGATGGCTACACCTTC.

The V gene is TRBV9, the J gene TRBJ2-7; no reliable D call. Trimming took 1 base from V and 1 from J, leaving 9 bases between them. CDR1 is SGDLS and CDR2 is YYNGEE in the germline V gene. This CDR3 contains 14 residues. Written as DNA, the CDR3 is TGTGCCAGCAGCGTACGACAAGATTCCTACGAGCAGTACTTC. This sequence encodes CASSVRQDSYEQYF.

This clone was picked up one time. V usage is TRBV7-2 and J usage is TRBJ2-4; D is perhaps TRBD2 (5 bases). Germline assignment: CDR1 SGHTA and CDR2 FQGNSA. Trimming took 4 bases from V and 1 from J, leaving 5 bases between them. The length of the CDR3 is 13 residues. The CDR3 DNA sequence: TGTGCCAGCAGCTCGGGGGCCAAAAACATTCAGTACTTC. This gives the protein CASSSGAKNIQYF.

The V gene is TRBV30, the J gene TRBJ1-1, with D unresolved. V was clipped by 3 bases and J by 6 bases, with 11 bases between them. The germline gives CDR1 GTSNPN, CDR2 SVGIG (reference sequence). There are 12 residues in the CDR3. The CDR3 sequence: CAWSPQAAEAFF. The CDR3 nucleotides read TGTGCCTGGAGCCCCCAGGCAGCTGAAGCTTTCTTT. Together with reference TRBV30 and TRBJ1-1, the CDR3 gives the full variable domain: SQTIHQWPATLVQPVGSPLSLECTVEGTSNPNLYWYRQAAGRGLQLLFYSVGIGQISSEVPQNLSASRPQDRQFILSSKKLLLSDSGFYLCAWSPQAAEAFFGQGTRLTVV.

The chain has TRBV6-1 and TRBJ1-1; 10 bases are shared with TRBD1. V lost 5 bases, J lost 5 bases, and 2 bases stayed unmatched. Germline V CDR1 and CDR2: MNHNS, SASEGT. The CDR3 length is 13 residues. CDR3 DNA: TGTGCCAGCAGTCTGGACAGGGGGACTGAAGCTTTCTTT. Protein sequence: CASSLDRGTEAFF.